Here is one T cell receptor (beta chain) with its context. Antigen specificity is unknown. Deletions cut 6 bases from V and 4 bases from J, with 3 bases between. Germline CDR1 and CDR2: SEHNR and FQNEAQ (reference sequence). This CDR3 region has 11 residues. The treatment was: around 19 received Ad26.COV2.S at low or high dose, single or two shots; about 5 received placebo; per-sample allocation not given. Samples analyzed were those drawn on day 63 after the first vaccine or placebo injection. In Boston, an adult donor aged 18-55 years took part. This specimen belongs to a study of Ad26.COV2.S vaccination and SARS-CoV-2 variants. General observations from the study: Higher spike-specific TCR breadth was found in vaccine recipients than in placebo recipients.

Profiling relied on immunoSEQ multiplex PCR, and the TCRdb table lists in-frame clones only, not all of them. The sample carries about 390,000 clones, approximately 91% recorded once. This sequence was found in a person aged 18-65 years who received the Ad26.COV2.S COVID-19 vaccine or a placebo. The gene calls are TRBV7-9 and TRBJ2-2; D call uncertain. This specimen consisted of peripheral blood, obtained in a trial of Ad26.COV2.S vaccine versus placebo. The CDR3 region has the DNA TGTGCCAGCAGACCCACCGGGGAGCTGTTTTTT. Translating it yields CASRPTGELFF.